The source of this TCR beta chain is a study of T cell responses to AZD1222 COVID-19 vaccine. Study summary: Second-dose schedules of about 4 or about 12 weeks were combined. Study-level points and caveats: It should be noted that donors were predominantly white British and more often female, and clonal diversity was possibly underestimated. Nearly half of unique spike-specific TCRs reportedly avoided B.1.351 and B.1.1.7 mutated regions. Vaccine-associated CD4 TCRs spanned spike, dominant at 160-218 and 743-854.

TCRdb's copy holds only in-frame clones and misses some; the assay was immunoSEQ multiplex PCR. Of fewer than 100,000 clones in the sample, nearly 90% were seen once. In this sample, this clone turned up once. Its antigen is as yet unknown. The receptor comes from an adult in good health. The starting material was peripheral blood, obtained on day 0 of AZD1222 vaccination.

The CDR3 region has the DNA TGTGCCAGCAGCACAAGACGGGACTCTTACAATGAGCAGTTCTTC. Amino acid sequence: CASSTRRDSYNEQFF. This chain links TRBV7-3 with TRBJ2-1; tentatively, D is TRBD2 (6 bases). The CDR3 contains 15 residues. Germline V gene data show CDR1 as SGHTA and CDR2 as FQGTGA. The V end lost 5 bases, the J end lost 4 bases, and 15 bases lay between the germline ends.